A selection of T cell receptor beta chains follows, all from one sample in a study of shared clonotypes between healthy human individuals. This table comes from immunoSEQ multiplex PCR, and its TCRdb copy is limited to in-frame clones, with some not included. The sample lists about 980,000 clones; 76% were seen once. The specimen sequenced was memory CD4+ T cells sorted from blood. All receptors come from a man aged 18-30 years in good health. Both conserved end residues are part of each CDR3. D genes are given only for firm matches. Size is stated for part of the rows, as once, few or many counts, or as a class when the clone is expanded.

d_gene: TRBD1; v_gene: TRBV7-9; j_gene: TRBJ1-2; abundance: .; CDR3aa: CASSLPGQGARGYTF; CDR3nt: TGTGCCAGCAGCTTGCCGGGACAGGGGGCGCGGGGCTACACCTTC
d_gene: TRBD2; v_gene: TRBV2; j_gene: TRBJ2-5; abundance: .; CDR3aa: CASSGASGETQYF; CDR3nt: TGTGCCAGCAGCGGGGCTAGCGGAGAGACCCAGTACTTC
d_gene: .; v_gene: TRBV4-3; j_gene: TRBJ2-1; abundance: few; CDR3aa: CASSQDPASYNEQFF; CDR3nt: TGCGCCAGCAGCCAAGATCCGGCTAGCTACAATGAGCAGTTCTTC
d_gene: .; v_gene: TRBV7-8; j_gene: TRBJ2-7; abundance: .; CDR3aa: CASSLESRPEQYF; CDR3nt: TGTGCCAGCAGCTTAGAAAGCAGGCCAGAGCAGTACTTC
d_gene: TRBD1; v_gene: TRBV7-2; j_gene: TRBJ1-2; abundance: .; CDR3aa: CASSLTRGNYGYTF; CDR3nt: TGTGCCAGCAGCTTAACCAGGGGGAACTATGGCTACACCTTC
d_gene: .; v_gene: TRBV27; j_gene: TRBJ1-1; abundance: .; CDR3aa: CASSLWGSYTEAFF; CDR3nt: TGTGCCAGCAGTTTATGGGGCAGCTACACTGAAGCTTTCTTT
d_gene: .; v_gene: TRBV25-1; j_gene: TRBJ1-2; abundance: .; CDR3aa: CASSEFSYGYTF; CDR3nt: TGTGCCAGCAGTGAATTTAGCTATGGCTACACCTTC
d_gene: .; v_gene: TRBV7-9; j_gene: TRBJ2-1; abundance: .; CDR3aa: CASSSPGGPYNEQFF; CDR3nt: TGTGCCAGCAGCTCACCCGGGGGACCCTACAATGAGCAGTTCTTC
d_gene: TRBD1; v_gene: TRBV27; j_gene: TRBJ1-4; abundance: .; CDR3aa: CASRPGTAEKLFF; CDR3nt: TGTGCCAGCCGACCCGGGACAGCCGAAAAACTGTTTTTT
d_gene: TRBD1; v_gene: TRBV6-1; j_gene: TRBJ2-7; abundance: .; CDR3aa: CASRGQGGPRYEQYF; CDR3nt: TGTGCCAGCAGGGGACAGGGAGGTCCCCGCTACGAGCAGTACTTC
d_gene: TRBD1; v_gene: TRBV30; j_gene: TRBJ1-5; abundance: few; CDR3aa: CAWSITGTGSKPQHF; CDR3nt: TGTGCCTGGAGTATAACCGGGACAGGGTCGAAGCCCCAGCATTTT
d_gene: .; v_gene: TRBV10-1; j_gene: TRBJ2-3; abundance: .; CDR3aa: CASSEPQGSTDTQYF; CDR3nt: TGCGCCAGCAGTGAACCCCAGGGCTCGACAGATACGCAGTATTTT
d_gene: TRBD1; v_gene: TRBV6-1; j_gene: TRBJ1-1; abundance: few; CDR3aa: CASSARQGAGEAFF; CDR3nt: TGTGCCAGCAGTGCCAGACAGGGGGCAGGTGAAGCTTTCTTT
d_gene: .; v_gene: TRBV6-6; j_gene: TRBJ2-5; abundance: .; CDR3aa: CASTMGLGTQYF; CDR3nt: TGTGCCAGCACCATGGGACTGGGGACCCAGTACTTC
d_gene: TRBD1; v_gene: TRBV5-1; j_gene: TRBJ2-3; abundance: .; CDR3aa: CASSTGRWDRALDTQYF; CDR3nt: TGCGCCAGCAGCACCGGGAGATGGGACAGGGCTCTCGATACGCAGTATTTT
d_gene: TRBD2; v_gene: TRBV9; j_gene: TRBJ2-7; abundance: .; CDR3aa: CASSVTAGGAYEQYF; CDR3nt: TGTGCCAGCAGCGTAACGGCGGGAGGGGCCTACGAGCAGTACTTC
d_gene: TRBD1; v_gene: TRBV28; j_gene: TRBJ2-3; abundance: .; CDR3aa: CASRAQGASTDTQYF; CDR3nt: TGTGCCAGCAGGGCACAGGGGGCGAGCACAGATACGCAGTATTTT
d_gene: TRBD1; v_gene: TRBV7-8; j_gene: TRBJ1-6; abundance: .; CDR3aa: CASSSPDRGDSPLHF; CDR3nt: TGTGCCAGCAGCTCACCGGACAGGGGTGATTCACCCCTCCACTTT
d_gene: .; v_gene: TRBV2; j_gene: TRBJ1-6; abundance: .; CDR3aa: CASISEGGSPLHF; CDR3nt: TGTGCCAGCATCTCGGAAGGGGGTTCACCCCTCCACTTT
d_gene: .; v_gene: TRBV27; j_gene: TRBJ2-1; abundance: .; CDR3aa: CASSLTVSSYNEQFF; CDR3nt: TGTGCCAGCAGTCTGACAGTTAGCTCCTACAATGAGCAGTTCTTC